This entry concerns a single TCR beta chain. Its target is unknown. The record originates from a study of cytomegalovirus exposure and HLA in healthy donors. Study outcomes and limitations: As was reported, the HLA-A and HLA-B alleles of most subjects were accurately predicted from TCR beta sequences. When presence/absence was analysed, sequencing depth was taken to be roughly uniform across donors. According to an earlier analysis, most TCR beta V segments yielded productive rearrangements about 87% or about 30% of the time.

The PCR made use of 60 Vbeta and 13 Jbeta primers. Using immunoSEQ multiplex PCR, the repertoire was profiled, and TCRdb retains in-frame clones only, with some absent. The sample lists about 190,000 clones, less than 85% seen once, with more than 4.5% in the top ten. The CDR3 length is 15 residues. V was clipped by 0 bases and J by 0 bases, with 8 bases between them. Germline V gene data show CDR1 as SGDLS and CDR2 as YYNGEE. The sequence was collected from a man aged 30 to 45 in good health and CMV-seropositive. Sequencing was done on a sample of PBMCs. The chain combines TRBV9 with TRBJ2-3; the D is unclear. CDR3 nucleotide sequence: TGTGCCAGCAGCGTAGGCACGGTGAGCACAGATACGCAGTATTTT. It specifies CASSVGTVSTDTQYF.